A single sample gave rise to the 27 T cell receptor beta chains below, sequenced in a study of cytomegalovirus exposure and HLA in healthy donors (dated by TCRdb to 2015 to 2018). Libraries were built with the immunoSEQ multiplex PCR assay. The table was pulled from immuneACCESS by TCRdb, which kept in-frame rearrangements only. Such tables lose some clones; where checked, under half of the loss comes from unresolved V genes, and the rest has no known cause. The sample includes approximately 110,000 clones, with roughly nine tenths observed a single time. The ten most abundant clones make up approximately 4% of the sample. Sequenced: PBMCs. The receptor set was obtained from a woman younger than 30 in good health and CMV-seropositive.

The CDR3 here is CASSPGQGEGNQPQHF. CDR3 coding DNA: TGTGCCAGCAGCCCGGGACAGGGGGAAGGCAATCAGCCCCAGCATTTT. V and J are TRBV7-2 and TRBJ1-5; 11 positions agree with TRBD1. Trimming removed 5 bases from V and 2 bases from J; junction bases left unmatched: 5. Germline V gives CDR1 SGHTA, CDR2 FQGNSA. The CDR3 consists of 16 residues.

The rearrangement links TRBV2 to TRBJ1-5; 9 bases are shared with TRBD1. Germline V CDR1 and CDR2: SNHLY, FYNNEI. Unmatched junction bases numbered 7, after V lost 6 bases and J lost 1 base. The length of the CDR3 is 16 residues. CDR3 in DNA: TGTGCCAGCAGCTACAGGGGGCGCGGGAGCAATCAGCCCCAGCATTTT. Protein sequence: CASSYRGRGSNQPQHF.

This sequence joins TRBV19 and TRBJ1-5, with no clear D. The ends were cut back, 6 bases at V and 1 base at J, with 10 bases in the middle. Germline CDR1 is LNHDA and CDR2 is SQIVND (reference sequence). The CDR3 totals 14 residues. In DNA, the CDR3 is TGTGCCAGTAGCCCCTGGGAGAGCAATCAGCCCCAGCATTTT. It specifies CASSPWESNQPQHF.

The gene calls are TRBV18 and TRBJ2-7; TRBD1 matches at 8 bases. Trimming removed 6 bases from V and 2 bases from J; junction bases left unmatched: 12. The CDR3 has 16 amino acids. Germline CDR1 reads KGHSH; CDR2 reads LQKENI. Here the CDR3 DNA reads TGTGCCAGCTCCCCCTTAGGCAGGGGGCAAACCTACGAGCAGTACTTC. As protein: CASSPLGRGQTYEQYF.

This clone has only one observation. The chain couples TRBV19 to TRBJ1-1, with 7 bases matching TRBD1. CDR1 and CDR2 from the germline V gene are LNHDA and SQIVND (reference sequence). The V segment lost 7 bases and the J segment 1 base; nucleotides outside the gene matches: 6. This CDR3 is 14 amino acids long. CDR3 residues: CASIIDRENTEAFF. The CDR3 nucleotides are TGTGCCAGTATCATAGACAGGGAGAACACTGAAGCTTTCTTT. The full variable domain, with the rest looked up from reference TRBV19 and TRBJ1-1, is DGGITQSPKYLFRKEGQNVTLSCEQNLNHDAMYWYRQDPGQGLRLIYYSQIVNDFQKGDIAEGYSVSREKKESFPLTVTSAQKNPTAFYLCASIIDRENTEAFFGQGTRLTVV.

V and J are TRBV13 and TRBJ2-2, with a possible D match to TRBD2 (5 bases). V lost 3 bases and J 5 bases, leaving 10 bases between the germline ends. This CDR3 comprises 14 residues. Germline values: CDR1 PRHDT, CDR2 FYEKMQ (reference sequence). The CDR3 coding sequence is TGTGCCAGCAGCTTGCCTAGCATGACCGGGGAGCTGTTTTTT. This gives the protein CASSLPSMTGELFF.

The chain employs TRBV29-1 and TRBJ1-1, with TRBD1 as a possible D gene (5 bases). The CDR3 sequence is 15 residues long. The V end was cut by 2 bases, the J end by 0 bases, with 13 bases between. The V gene's germline CDR1 is SQVTM and CDR2 ANQGSEA. This CDR3 is CSVENVGRVNTEAFF. Written as DNA, the CDR3 is TGCAGCGTTGAAAATGTTGGCAGGGTGAACACTGAAGCTTTCTTT.

The chain carries TRBV7-9 and TRBJ2-5; 7 bases are a match to TRBD2. Trimming cost V 1 base and J 5 bases; bases outside gene matches: 10. In germline, CDR1 is SEHNR, CDR2 FQNEAQ (reference sequence). The length of the CDR3 is 16 residues. The CDR3 DNA sequence: TGTGCCAGCAGCTTAGTCGGGGAGGGGATATGGGAGACCCAGTACTTC. Amino acids: CASSLVGEGIWETQYF.

The J gene is TRBJ2-7, the V gene TRBV2; D uncertain. CDR1 and CDR2 (germline): SNHLY, FYNNEI. Trimming pared 5 bases from V and 7 bases from J, leaving 21 bases between. CDR3 length: 15 amino acids. CDR3 DNA: TGTGCCAGCAGTATGAGAGAACTACTACGCGGAGAGCAGTACTTC. Protein: CASSMRELLRGEQYF.

The genes are TRBV21-1 and TRBJ1-2. TRBV21-1 is designated a pseudogene. This CDR3 spans 19 amino acids. For the CDR3, the DNA is TGTGCCAGCAGCAACGGGAGGGACGGGGCAGGGGGTACGAGCTATGGCTACACCTTC. It translates to CASSNGRDGAGGTSYGYTF.

The chain recombines TRBV18 with TRBJ2-1, with D possibly being TRBD2 (5 bases). The CDR3 contains 14 residues. V lost 6 bases and J lost 7, with 16 bases in between. CDR1 is KGHSH, CDR2 LQKENI, per germline. CDR3 sequence reads: CASSPRNSGNEQFF. The CDR3 DNA reads TGTGCCAGCTCCCCCAGAAACAGCGGTAATGAGCAGTTCTTC.

This chain uses TRBV7-2 with TRBJ1-1; the D is unclear. The germline V gene encodes CDR1 SGHTA and CDR2 FQGNSA. The V end lost 5 bases, the J end lost 7 bases, and 8 bases lay between the germline ends. CDR3 size: 11 residues. This CDR3 reads CASSNYLEAFF. Written as DNA, the CDR3 is TGTGCCAGCAGCAACTACCTTGAAGCTTTCTTT. Using reference TRBV7-2 and TRBJ1-1 for the parts outside the CDR3, the full variable domain is GAGVSQSPSNKVTEKGKDVELRCDPISGHTALYWYRQSLGQGLEFLIYFQGNSAPDKSGLPSDRFSAERTGGSVSTLTIQRTQQEDSAVYLCASSNYLEAFFGQGTRLTVV.

This clone has only one observation. The chain couples TRBV7-3 to TRBJ2-1; 10 bases fit TRBD1. In germline, CDR1 is SGHTA, CDR2 FQGTGA. V was pared by 1 base and J by 6 bases, with 3 bases of the junction left unmatched. This CDR3 comprises 15 residues. This chain's CDR3 is CASSLMWTGGNEQFF. The CDR3 DNA reads as TGTGCCAGCAGCTTAATGTGGACAGGGGGCAATGAGCAGTTCTTC.

This clone was recorded only once. The chain combines TRBV5-4 with TRBJ2-4; 8 nucleotides align to TRBD1. The J segment lost 7 bases and the V segment lost 3 bases, leaving 6 bases of the junction unmatched. The CDR3 covers 14 residues. The germline V gene encodes CDR1 SGHNT and CDR2 YYREEE (reference sequence). The CDR3 loop reads CASSSGGARNIQYF. As DNA, the CDR3 is TGTGCCAGCAGCTCAGGGGGCGCGAGGAACATTCAGTACTTC.

This chain links TRBV7-8 with TRBJ2-7; TRBD2 aligns across 14 bases. The germline gives CDR1 SGHVS, CDR2 FQNEAQ. With V trimmed by 5 bases and J by 1 base, 4 bases remained unmatched. This CDR3 is built from 16 residues. CDR3 coding DNA: TGTGCCAGCAGCCCAGGACTAGCGGGGGGTTCCTACGAGCAGTACTTC. Its protein product is CASSPGLAGGSYEQYF.

J is TRBJ1-2 and V is TRBV5-1; D possibly corresponds to TRBD1 (5 bases). V gave up 4 bases and J gave up 8 bases, with 18 bases separating them. This CDR3 has 14 residues. Germline-derived CDR1 and CDR2 are SGHRS and YFSETQ. This CDR3 is CASSTTSTGGGYTF. Written as DNA, the CDR3 is TGCGCCAGCAGCACCACTTCGACCGGGGGGGGCTACACCTTC.

The chain is built from TRBV7-9 and TRBJ2-3, with TRBD1 matching over 9 bases. The CDR3 loop spans 15 amino acids. The germline gives CDR1 SEHNR, CDR2 FQNEAQ (reference sequence). Germline trimming cut 3 bases from V and 4 bases from J; bases unmatched to any gene: 5. The CDR3 DNA follows: TGTGCCAGCAGCTTTTCGGGACAGGGTCCAGATACGCAGTATTTT. Its protein is CASSFSGQGPDTQYF.

The genes are TRBV28 and TRBJ1-2, with TRBD1 identical over 7 bases. Germline V CDR1 and CDR2: MDHEN, SYDVKM. After removal of 4 bases from V and 2 bases from J, the junction contained 10 bases not matched to a gene. The CDR3 has 16 amino acids. This chain's CDR3 is CASSSQTGILNYGYTF. The DNA for the CDR3 is TGTGCCAGCAGTTCCCAGACAGGGATTTTGAACTATGGCTACACCTTC.

The chain recombines TRBV27 with TRBJ1-5; D possibly corresponds to TRBD1 (6 bases). This CDR3 is built from 16 residues. The germline V and J ends were trimmed by 4 bases and 1 base, with 14 bases remaining between them. The germline V gene encodes CDR1 MNHEY and CDR2 SMNVEV (reference sequence). CDR3 sequence (DNA): TGTGCCAGCAGTTCTCTAGGGGGATTGAGCAATCAGCCCCAGCATTTT. Its protein product is CASSSLGGLSNQPQHF.

The chain joins TRBV30 to TRBJ1-5; the D gene is possibly TRBD1 (6 bases). This CDR3 has 13 amino acids. Germline V gives CDR1 GTSNPN, CDR2 SVGIG (reference sequence). The V and J ends lost 3 bases and 5 bases respectively, with 11 bases between them. The CDR3 DNA sequence: TGTGCCTGGAGCCAACAGGGTGATCAGCCCCAGCATTTT. Translating gives CAWSQQGDQPQHF.

V gene TRBV2 combines with J gene TRBJ2-1; 8 bases line up with TRBD2. V gave up 6 bases and J gave up 10 bases; unmatched junction bases: 17. Germline values: CDR1 SNHLY, CDR2 FYNNEI. This CDR3 is 16 amino acids long. The CDR3 DNA sequence: TGTGCCAGCAGGAAGGGGGGGACTAGATTAGTGTTGGAGCAGTTCTTC. Translated, it gives CASRKGGTRLVLEQFF.

Written as DNA, the CDR3 is TGTGCCAGCAGCCGGGGGGCAGCCAGCTCCTACAATGAGCAGTTCTTC. Protein sequence: CASSRGAASSYNEQFF. The rearrangement links TRBV9 to TRBJ2-1; D may be TRBD2 (7 bases). From germline, CDR1 is SGDLS and CDR2 YYNGEE. The ends were cut back, 4 bases at V and 0 bases at J, with 14 bases in the middle. CDR3 size: 16 residues.

This chain connects TRBV20-1 to TRBJ1-4; D unresolved. The CDR3 length is 11 residues. CDR1 is DFQATT, CDR2 SNEGSKA, per germline (reference sequence). The V gene lost 3 bases and the J gene lost 8 bases, with 7 bases spanning the gap. The DNA for the CDR3 is TGCAGTGCTAGTCGAGGCGAAAAACTGTTTTTT. This translates into CSASRGEKLFF.

The rearrangement links TRBV7-2 to TRBJ2-7; D ambiguous. Trimming took off 5 bases at V and 3 bases at J, with 8 bases between the two ends. CDR1 and CDR2 from the germline V gene are SGHTA and FQGNSA. This CDR3 comprises 12 residues. The CDR3 reads CASSKRHYEQYF. CDR3 nucleotides: TGTGCCAGCAGCAAGAGGCACTACGAGCAGTACTTC.

In its sample, this clone was seen a few times. The rearrangement links TRBV12-5 to TRBJ2-3; 7 positions agree with TRBD2. The germline V gene encodes CDR1 LGHNT and CDR2 FRNRAP. The V and J ends lost 1 base and 9 bases, in that order; junction bases with no gene match: 10. This CDR3 contains 15 residues. In DNA form, the CDR3 reads TGTGCTAGTGGTTTGGGGGCTAGCGGCGGGGTAACGCAGTATTTT. This translates into CASGLGASGGVTQYF.

As DNA, the CDR3 is TGTGCCACGAGTCCGGGACAGGGGCCCTACGAGCAGTACTTC. It is translated as CATSPGQGPYEQYF. The rearrangement links TRBV19 to TRBJ2-7, with 10 bases identical to TRBD1. The length of the CDR3 is 14 residues. With 10 bases clipped from V and 2 bases from J, the junction kept 8 bases outside the gene matches. Per the germline V gene, CDR1 is LNHDA and CDR2 is SQIVND (reference sequence).

Only a few counts were recorded for this clone. V is TRBV25-1 and J is TRBJ1-2; D call uncertain. Trimming left V 3 bases short and J 2 bases short, with 4 bases between. Per the germline V gene, CDR1 is MGHDK and CDR2 is SYGVNS. The CDR3 has 12 residues. CDR3 DNA: TGTGCCAGCAGTGACGTCAACTATGGCTACACCTTC. It yields the protein CASSDVNYGYTF.